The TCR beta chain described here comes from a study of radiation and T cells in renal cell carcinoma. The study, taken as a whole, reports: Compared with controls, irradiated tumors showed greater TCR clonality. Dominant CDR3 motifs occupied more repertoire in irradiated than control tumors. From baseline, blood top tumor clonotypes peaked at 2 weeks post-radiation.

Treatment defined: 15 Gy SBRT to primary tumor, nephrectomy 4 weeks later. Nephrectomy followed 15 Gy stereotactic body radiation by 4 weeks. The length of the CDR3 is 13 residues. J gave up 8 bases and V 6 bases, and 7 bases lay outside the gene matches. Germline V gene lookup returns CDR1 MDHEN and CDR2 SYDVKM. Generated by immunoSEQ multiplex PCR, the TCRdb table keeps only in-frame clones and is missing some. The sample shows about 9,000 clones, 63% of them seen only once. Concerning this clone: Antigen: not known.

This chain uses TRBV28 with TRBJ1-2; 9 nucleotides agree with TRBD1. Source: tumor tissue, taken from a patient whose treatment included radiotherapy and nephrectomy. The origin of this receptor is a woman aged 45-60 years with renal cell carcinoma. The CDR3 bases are TGTGCCAGCAGACCCGGGACAGGGCAAGGCTACACCTTC. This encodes CASRPGTGQGYTF.